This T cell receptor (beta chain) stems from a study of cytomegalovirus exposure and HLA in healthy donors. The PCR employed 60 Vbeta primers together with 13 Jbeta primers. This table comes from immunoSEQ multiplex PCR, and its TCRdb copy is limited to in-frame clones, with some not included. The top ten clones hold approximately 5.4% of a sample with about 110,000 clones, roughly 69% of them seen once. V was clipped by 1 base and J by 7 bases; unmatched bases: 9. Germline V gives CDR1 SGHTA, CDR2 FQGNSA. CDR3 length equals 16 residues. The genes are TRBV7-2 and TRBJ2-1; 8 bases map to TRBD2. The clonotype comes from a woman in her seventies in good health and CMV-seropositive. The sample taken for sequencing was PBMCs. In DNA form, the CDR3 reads TGTGCCAGCAGCTTAGTCGCGGCGGGGGGAAGAAATGAGCAGTTCTTC. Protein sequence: CASSLVAAGGRNEQFF. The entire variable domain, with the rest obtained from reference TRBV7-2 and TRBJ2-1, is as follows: GAGVSQSPSNKVTEKGKDVELRCDPISGHTALYWYRQSLGQGLEFLIYFQGNSAPDKSGLPSDRFSAERTGGSVSTLTIQRTQQEDSAVYLCASSLVAAGGRNEQFFGPGTRLTVL.